The 7 T cell receptor beta chains given below trace back to one sample, sequenced in a study of blood T cell repertoires in COVID-19. Some clones are missing from TCRdb's copy, which holds only in-frame ones; the method was immunoSEQ multiplex PCR. The table includes around 320,000 clones, around 89% detected once. Material: peripheral blood. The receptors derive from a woman aged 25 to 39 who had recovered from COVID-19.

The CDR3 is CASSPGLAPHEQYF. The CDR3 DNA follows: TGTGCCAGCAGCCCCGGACTAGCGCCCCACGAGCAGTACTTC. The chain carries TRBV5-6 and TRBJ2-7; 9 nucleotides line up with TRBD2. CDR3 length: 14 residues. V shed 4 bases and J 5 bases; nucleotides not matched to a gene: 7. Germline V CDR1 and CDR2: SGHDT, YYEEEE.

The rearrangement links TRBV7-9 to TRBJ1-1; 8 nucleotides line up with TRBD1. CDR1 is SEHNR, CDR2 FQNEAQ, per germline (reference sequence). V trimming: 8 bases; J trimming: 5 bases; junction bases outside the gene matches: 13. The CDR3 has 15 residues. CDR3 in DNA: TGTGCCAGCTCCCGAGGGGCAGGGGGCGGGACTGAAGCTTTCTTT. Translation gives CASSRGAGGGTEAFF.

The CDR3 sequence is CATRVGSSTDTQYF. As DNA, the CDR3 is TGTGCCACCCGGGTGGGGAGTAGCACAGATACGCAGTATTTT. The V gene is TRBV10-3, the J gene TRBJ2-3, with D tentatively TRBD2 (5 bases). This CDR3 has 14 amino acids. Trimming removed 10 bases from V and 0 bases from J, with 14 bases in between. Germline values: CDR1 ENHRY, CDR2 SYGVKD.

V is TRBV6-4 and J is TRBJ1-5; TRBD1 might be the D (5 bases). This CDR3 is 14 amino acids long. CDR1 and CDR2 from the germline V gene are MRHNA and SNTAGT. Trimming pared 5 bases from V and 7 bases from J, leaving 15 bases between. CDR3 region: CASSSRGSGQPQHF. In nucleotides, the CDR3 is TGTGCCAGCAGTTCTAGGGGTTCTGGGCAGCCCCAGCATTTT.

This chain connects TRBV19 to TRBJ1-6, with a weak D call TRBD1 (6 bases). The V gene's germline CDR1 is LNHDA and CDR2 SQIVND (reference sequence). V lost 1 base and J lost 6, with 13 bases in between. The CDR3 is 16 amino acids. The CDR3 is CASSIAPQGSNSPLHF. The CDR3 DNA reads as TGTGCCAGTAGTATAGCCCCTCAGGGGTCTAATTCACCCCTCCACTTT.

The rearrangement links TRBV7-9 to TRBJ2-1; 11 bases agree with TRBD2. Germline lookup yields CDR1 SEHNR and CDR2 FQNEAQ (reference sequence). Losses at the gene ends were 2 bases for V and 7 bases for J; bases not matched to a gene: 7. This CDR3 comprises 16 residues. CDR3 amino acids: CASSLFSGGAWNEQFF. DNA for the CDR3: TGTGCCAGCAGCTTATTTAGCGGGGGGGCCTGGAATGAGCAGTTCTTC.

The V gene is TRBV5-4, the J gene TRBJ2-1; 9 nucleotides agree with TRBD1. The germline V gene encodes CDR1 SGHNT and CDR2 YYREEE (reference sequence). This CDR3 has 15 amino acids. The ends lost 5 bases at V and 4 bases at J; junction bases unmatched: 7. CDR3 DNA: TGTGCCAGCAGGGTCGACAGGGGGGGATACAATGAGCAGTTCTTC. Translated, it gives CASRVDRGGYNEQFF.